The TCR beta chain described here comes from a study of T cell responses to AZD1222 COVID-19 vaccine. Looking at the study overall: Pooling covered second doses at about 4 or about 12 weeks. Overall study findings and caveats: White British donors predominated, females outnumbered males, and clonal diversity was possibly underestimated. The CD4 TCRs associated with vaccination extended across spike and predominated at 160-218 and 743-854. There were repertoire samples only from the period after the peak T cell response.

The germline CDR1 and CDR2 sequences are SGHRS and YFSETQ. With 1 base clipped from V and 9 bases from J, the junction kept 20 bases outside the gene matches. The CDR3 totals 20 residues. In the case of this clone: What it recognizes is unknown.

Measured with immunoSEQ multiplex PCR; TCRdb has only the in-frame clones, and not every one. The data hold 100,000 or so clones, with 88% observed a single time. This specimen consisted of peripheral blood, obtained on day 0 of AZD1222 vaccination. This receptor was identified in an adult in good health. V gene TRBV5-1 combines with J gene TRBJ2-1, with 12 bases aligning to TRBD2. CDR3 coding DNA: TGCGCCAGCAGCTTGTTCTCCCAAACTAGCGGGAGGTTAGGGTGGAGTGAGCAGTTCTTC. Encoded protein: CASSLFSQTSGRLGWSEQFF.